This TCR beta chain was retrieved from a study of T cell responses to AZD1222 COVID-19 vaccine. Produced via immunoSEQ multiplex PCR; TCRdb's table is partial and in-frame only. The table records 150,000 to 200,000 clones, 90% to 95% of them present only once. Between the trimmed V and J ends, which lost 5 bases and 5 bases, there was a span of 15 bases. The CDR3 runs to 15 residues. CDR1 and CDR2 (germline): SGHTA, FQGTGA. This rearrangement joins TRBV7-3 to TRBJ2-2; D is possibly TRBD2 (5 bases). The sequencing here drew on peripheral blood, taken on day 0 of AZD1222 vaccination. The receptor's source is an adult in good health. The CDR3 nucleotides read TGTGCCAGCAGCCCCGGGGAGCCGGGGACCGGGGAGCTGTTTTTT. It is translated as CASSPGEPGTGELFF. The full variable domain, completed using reference TRBV7-3 and TRBJ2-2, is GAGVSQTPSNKVTEKGKYVELRCDPISGHTALYWYRQSLGQGPEFLIYFQGTGAADDSGLPNDRFFAVRPEGSVSTLKIQRTERGDSAVYLCASSPGEPGTGELFFGEGSRLTVL.